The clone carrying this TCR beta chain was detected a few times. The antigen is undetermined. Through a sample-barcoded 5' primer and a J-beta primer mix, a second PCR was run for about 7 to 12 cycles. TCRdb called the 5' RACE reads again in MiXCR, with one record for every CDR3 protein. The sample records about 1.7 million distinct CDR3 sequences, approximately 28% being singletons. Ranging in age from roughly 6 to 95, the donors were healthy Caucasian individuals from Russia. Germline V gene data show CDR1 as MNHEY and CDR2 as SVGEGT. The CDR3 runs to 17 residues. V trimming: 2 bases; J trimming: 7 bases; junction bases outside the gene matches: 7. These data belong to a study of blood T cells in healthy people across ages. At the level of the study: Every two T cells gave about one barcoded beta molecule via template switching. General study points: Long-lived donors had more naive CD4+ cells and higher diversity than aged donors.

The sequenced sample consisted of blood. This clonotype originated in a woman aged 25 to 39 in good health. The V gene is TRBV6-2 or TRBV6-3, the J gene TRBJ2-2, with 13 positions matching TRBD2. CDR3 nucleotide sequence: TGTGCCAGCAGTTACCCGGGACTAGCGGGAAAGGACGGGGAGCTGTTTTTT. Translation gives CASSYPGLAGKDGELFF.